The table lists the clone carrying this T cell receptor beta chain with many counts. Antigen unknown. The data belong to a study of T cells in Graves' hyperthyroidism and ophthalmopathy. Across the study: The authors collected peripheral blood at initial diagnosis, before any treatment.

The CDR3 runs 11 residues. V was trimmed by 4 bases and J by 4 bases, leaving 8 bases between them. The germline V gene encodes CDR1 DFQATT and CDR2 SNEGSKA (reference sequence). TCR beta CDR3 regions were amplified from RNA transcripts. The primer set for the first-round RT-PCR of the TCR CDR3 was HTBI. One entry per CDR3 protein, called by TCRdb with MiXCR from the multiplex PCR reads. The sample contains roughly 580,000 distinct CDR3 sequences, around 13% of which appear only once. Study-level findings and limits: In the blood, most expanded thyroid clonotypes above 0.001 appeared as well. In the analysis, a 13 V-J model separated ophthalmopathy from stable hyperthyroidism.

This chain connects TRBV20-1 to TRBJ2-7; no firm D call. This TCR was recovered from a woman in her thirties with Graves' hyperthyroidism that later progressed to Graves' ophthalmopathy. Sequencing was carried out using blood. The CDR3 DNA is TGCAGTGCTAAACGAAATTACGAGCAGTACTTC. Its translation is CSAKRNYEQYF.